Below, 21 T cell receptor beta chains from the same sample are listed, as sequenced in a study of a mutant IDH1 vaccine in newly diagnosed glioma. Assay: immunoSEQ multiplex PCR; the TCRdb copy retains only in-frame clones and omits some. This table has about 83,000 clones, about 91% appearing once. These receptors' targets are unknown. The time point denotes: week 5, during vaccination. One vaccine dose held 300 ug of mutant IDH1 20-mer peptide and came with topical imiquimod. The source was PBMCs, collected from a glioma patient whose treatment included an IDH1 peptide vaccine. The receptors shown here come from a woman aged 45-60 years with glioma.

This clone came up once. V is TRBV28 and J is TRBJ1-4; D remains ambiguous. The CDR3 spans 11 residues. V lost 6 bases and J lost 7, with 6 bases in between. Germline V lookup: CDR1 MDHEN, CDR2 SYDVKM. The CDR3 DNA is TGTGCCAGCAGCCTGGTTGAAAAACTGTTTTTT. Its protein product is CASSLVEKLFF.

This clone was seen a handful of times. The chain combines TRBV12-5 with TRBJ1-1; D not certain. The CDR3 runs to 13 residues. V lost 2 bases, J lost 6 bases, and 10 bases lay in between. Germline V CDR1 and CDR2: LGHNT, FRNRAP. CDR3 in DNA: TGTGCTAGTGGTTTGACGGGTGGGGCTGAAGCTTTCTTT. Residues: CASGLTGGAEAFF.

The chain joins TRBV6-5 to TRBJ1-1; 8 bases map to TRBD1. The J segment lost 5 bases and the V segment lost 5 bases, leaving 7 bases of the junction unmatched. This CDR3 spans 14 amino acids. Germline assignment: CDR1 MNHEY and CDR2 SVGAGI. The CDR3: CASSLQGARTEAFF. DNA of the CDR3: TGTGCCAGCAGTCTTCAGGGGGCGCGGACTGAAGCTTTCTTT.

This clone was detected only once. This chain uses TRBV28 with TRBJ2-1; D unresolved. Trimming removed 10 bases from V and 0 bases from J, with 16 bases in between. CDR1 and CDR2 (germline): MDHEN, SYDVKM. The CDR3 spans 15 residues. In DNA, the CDR3 is TGTGCCATCCGCACCGGGTTCAACTCCTACAATGAGCAGTTCTTC. Translated, it gives CAIRTGFNSYNEQFF.

V gene TRBV7-9 combines with J gene TRBJ2-7; D is perhaps TRBD2 (6 bases). Germline CDR1 reads SEHNR; CDR2 reads FQNEAQ (reference sequence). The CDR3 length is 14 residues. V lost 7 bases to trimming and J lost 2 bases, with 15 bases between them. The CDR3 DNA reads TGTGCCAGCATCACTAGCTCGTTTCCCTACGAGCAGTACTTC. Protein product: CASITSSFPYEQYF.

The chain is built from TRBV6-1 and TRBJ1-2, with 8 positions matching TRBD1. The CDR3 extends over 15 amino acids. Germline CDR1 is MNHNS and CDR2 is SASEGT. The ends lost 3 bases at V and 6 bases at J; junction bases unmatched: 9. CDR3 amino acids: CASSDPQGGGDGYTF. The CDR3 region has the DNA TGTGCCAGCAGTGACCCACAGGGGGGCGGAGATGGCTACACCTTC.

This chain joins TRBV4-2 and TRBJ1-1; 8 nucleotides line up with TRBD1. This CDR3 has 15 amino acids. Unmatched junction bases numbered 18, after V lost 7 bases and J lost 11 bases. Germline V CDR1 and CDR2: LGHNA, YNFKEQ. CDR3 residues: CASTFVDRAPEGAFF. The CDR3 DNA reads as TGTGCCAGCACCTTTGTGGACAGGGCCCCAGAGGGGGCTTTCTTT.

The chain carries TRBV28 and TRBJ2-7; either TRBD1 or TRBD2 may supply D (5 bases each). The CDR3 totals 15 residues. Germline-derived CDR1 and CDR2 are MDHEN and SYDVKM. V lost 6 bases, J lost 2 bases, and 17 bases lay in between. The CDR3 nucleotides read TGTGCCAGCAGGACCCCTGGGGGTAGGACCTACGAGCAGTACTTC. It is translated as CASRTPGGRTYEQYF.

This clone was detected only once. The V gene is TRBV28, the J gene TRBJ1-2, with no clear D. This CDR3 is 14 amino acids long. Between the trimmed V and J ends, which lost 7 bases and 1 base, there was a span of 13 bases. Germline V CDR1 and CDR2: MDHEN, SYDVKM. In nucleotides, the CDR3 is TGTGCCAGCACCCCCGGTAGTAGTAACTATGGCTACACCTTC. Protein sequence: CASTPGSSNYGYTF.

The rearrangement joins TRBV20-1 to TRBJ1-2, with D perhaps matching TRBD1 (5 bases). The V end lost 6 bases, the J end lost 4 bases, and 9 bases lay between the germline ends. This CDR3 spans 11 amino acids. Germline-derived CDR1 and CDR2 are DFQATT and SNEGSKA (reference sequence). CDR3 bases: TGCAGTGCGGCGCAGGGCTATGGCTACACCTTC. Encoded protein: CSAAQGYGYTF.

The CDR3 DNA sequence: TGCGCCAGCAGCTTGGTCACTAGCGGGACAGATACGCAGTATTTT. It encodes CASSLVTSGTDTQYF. The gene calls are TRBV5-1 and TRBJ2-3, with 9 bases identical to TRBD2. The CDR3 is 15 residues long. V gave up 0 bases and J gave up 3 bases; unmatched junction bases: 2. The germline CDR1 and CDR2 sequences are SGHRS and YFSETQ.

The chain couples TRBV7-9 to TRBJ1-1; the D gene is possibly TRBD1 (5 bases). The CDR3 is made up of 14 amino acids. V lost 1 base and J 6 bases, leaving 12 bases between the germline ends. From germline, CDR1 is SEHNR and CDR2 FQNEAQ (reference sequence). The CDR3 sequence is CASSLGGGKAEAFF. The DNA for the CDR3 is TGTGCCAGCAGCTTAGGTGGGGGAAAGGCTGAAGCTTTCTTT.

The rearrangement links TRBV10-3 to TRBJ2-1, with 7 positions matching TRBD1. J gave up 8 bases and V 3 bases, and 4 bases lay outside the gene matches. Germline CDR1 ENHRY, CDR2 SYGVKD. This CDR3 has 13 residues. CDR3 DNA sequence: TGTGCCATCAGTGAAGGGACAGTGGATGAGCAGTTCTTC. Protein sequence: CAISEGTVDEQFF.

This clone showed up just once. The genes are TRBV9 and TRBJ2-2; 7 bases agree with TRBD2. Germline loops: CDR1 SGDLS, CDR2 YYNGEE. V dropped 0 bases and J dropped 0; count of bases not matched to a gene: 5. The CDR3 length is 17 residues. This CDR3 reads CASSVGLGTTNTGELFF. The DNA for the CDR3 is TGTGCCAGCAGCGTAGGTCTGGGGACTACGAACACCGGGGAGCTGTTTTTT.

This chain uses TRBV18 with TRBJ1-1; 9 nucleotides line up with TRBD1. The CDR3 runs 14 residues. After removal of 0 bases from V and 8 bases from J, the junction contained 4 bases not matched to a gene. The germline V gene encodes CDR1 KGHSH and CDR2 LQKENI. DNA for the CDR3: TGTGCCAGCTCACCACCGGCGGGACAGGGAGAAGCTTTCTTT. Amino acid sequence: CASSPPAGQGEAFF.

The rearrangement links TRBV19 to TRBJ2-5; maybe TRBD2 (6 bases). The CDR3 is 14 residues long. Germline V lookup: CDR1 LNHDA, CDR2 SQIVND (reference sequence). Trimming stripped 7 bases from V and 1 base from J, with 13 bases between. The CDR3: CASTAGLPQETQYF. The CDR3 bases are TGTGCCAGTACGGCGGGACTCCCCCAAGAGACCCAGTACTTC.

This clone occurred once. The V and J genes are TRBV6-5 and TRBJ1-1, with D possibly being TRBD1 (6 bases). V gave up 2 bases and J gave up 2 bases, with 9 bases separating them. The CDR3 totals 14 residues. Germline loops: CDR1 MNHEY, CDR2 SVGAGI. CDR3 coding DNA: TGTGCCAGCAGTTACCAGGGGATTAACACTGAAGCTTTCTTT. Translated, it gives CASSYQGINTEAFF.

The rearrangement uses TRBV30 and TRBJ1-2; the match to TRBD1 covers 8 bases. Germline CDR1 is GTSNPN and CDR2 is SVGIG (reference sequence). The CDR3 runs 12 residues. The V and J ends lost 6 bases and 4 bases, in that order; junction bases with no gene match: 4. DNA of the CDR3: TGTGCCTGCGAAGGACAGGGCTATGGCTACACCTTC. Its protein product is CACEGQGYGYTF.

The gene calls are TRBV6-6 and TRBJ1-2; 12 bases are shared with TRBD1. With V trimmed by 5 bases and J by 8 bases, 12 bases remained unmatched. The CDR3 loop spans 16 amino acids. Looked up from germline, CDR1 is MNHNY and CDR2 is SVGAGI (reference sequence). The CDR3 is CASSATGTGGAGGYTF. The CDR3 nucleotides are TGTGCCAGCAGTGCCACCGGGACAGGGGGCGCTGGGGGCTACACCTTC.

This rearrangement joins TRBV4-2 to TRBJ1-1; D gene unclear. This CDR3 is built from 13 residues. Germline V CDR1 and CDR2: LGHNA, YNFKEQ. V dropped 1 base and J dropped 7 bases, with 10 bases sitting between them. CDR3 in DNA: TGTGCCAGCAGCCAAGGCGGGGAATTTGAAGCTTTCTTT. Translated, it gives CASSQGGEFEAFF.

V gene TRBV5-4 combines with J gene TRBJ2-1; D is possibly TRBD2 (6 bases). CDR1 and CDR2 from the germline V gene are SGHNT and YYREEE (reference sequence). V was clipped by 2 bases and J by 1 base, with 13 bases between them. The CDR3 is 16 residues long. The CDR3 loop reads CASSLVLGGSYNEQFF. The CDR3 DNA is TGTGCCAGCAGCTTAGTACTCGGGGGATCCTACAATGAGCAGTTCTTC.